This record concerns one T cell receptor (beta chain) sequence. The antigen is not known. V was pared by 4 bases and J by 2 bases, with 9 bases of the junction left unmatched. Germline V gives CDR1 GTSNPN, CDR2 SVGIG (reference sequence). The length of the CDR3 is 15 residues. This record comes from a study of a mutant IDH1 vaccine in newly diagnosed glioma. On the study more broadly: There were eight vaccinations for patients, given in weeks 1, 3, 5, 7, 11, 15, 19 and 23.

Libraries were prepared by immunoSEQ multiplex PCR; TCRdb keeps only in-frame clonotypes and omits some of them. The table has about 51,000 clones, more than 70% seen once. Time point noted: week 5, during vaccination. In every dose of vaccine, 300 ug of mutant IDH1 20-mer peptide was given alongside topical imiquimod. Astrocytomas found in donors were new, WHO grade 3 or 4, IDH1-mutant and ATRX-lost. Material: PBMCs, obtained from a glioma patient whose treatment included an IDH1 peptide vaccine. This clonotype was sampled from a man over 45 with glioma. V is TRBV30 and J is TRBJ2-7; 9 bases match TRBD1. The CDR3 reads CAWIPAGTGPYEQYF. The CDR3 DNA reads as TGTGCCTGGATTCCAGCAGGGACAGGGCCCTACGAGCAGTACTTC.